A single sample gave rise to the 19 T cell receptor beta chains below, sequenced in a study of T cells after yellow fever vaccination. One entry per CDR3 protein, called by TCRdb with MiXCR from the 5' RACE reads. The repertoire holds 550,000 to 750,000 distinct CDR3 sequences, approximately 15% seen once, with over 12% in the top ten. Sequenced material: PBMCs, taken on the day of the yellow fever booster vaccination. Receptor source: a man aged 25 to 45 who received the YFV17D yellow fever vaccine.

This clonotype showed up many times. The CDR3 sequence: CASSYGRRETQYF. Here the CDR3 DNA reads TGTGCCAGCAGTTACGGCCGAAGGGAGACCCAGTACTTC. The chain combines TRBV6-5 with TRBJ2-5; D remains ambiguous. With 2 bases removed from V and 5 bases from J, the gap between germline ends came to 9 bases. The CDR3 totals 13 residues. Germline V gene data show CDR1 as MNHEY and CDR2 as SVGAGI.

This clonotype has ten or more counts. The chain is built from TRBV9 and TRBJ2-3; weak D call: TRBD2 (5 bases). CDR1 and CDR2 from the germline V gene are SGDLS and YYNGEE. The CDR3 spans 13 residues. Trimming removed 0 bases from V and 8 bases from J, with 10 bases in between. The CDR3 loop is CASSVAGEGTQYF. The CDR3 nucleotides read TGTGCCAGCAGCGTAGCCGGAGAGGGTACGCAGTATTTT.

This CDR3 is CASRKKRLSYEQYF. The CDR3 coding sequence is TGTGCCAGCAGAAAAAAACGGCTCTCCTACGAGCAGTACTTC. J is TRBJ2-7 and V is TRBV28; no reliable D call. The germline V and J ends were trimmed by 6 bases and 0 bases, with 12 bases remaining between them. CDR1 and CDR2 from the germline V gene are MDHEN and SYDVKM. This CDR3 spans 14 amino acids.

The V and J genes are TRBV5-1 and TRBJ1-4; 11 bases align to TRBD1. This CDR3 region has 15 residues. Trimming at V came to 0 bases and at J to 7 bases, leaving 2 bases not matched to a gene. Germline CDR1 SGHRS, CDR2 YFSETQ. The CDR3 bases are TGCGCCAGCAGCTTGGGGACAGGGGGCAGTGAAAAACTGTTTTTT. Protein: CASSLGTGGSEKLFF.

This clonotype was counted only a few times. V usage is TRBV5-1 and J usage is TRBJ2-3; no firm D call. CDR1 is SGHRS and CDR2 is YFSETQ in the germline V gene. The V end lost 1 base, the J end lost 1 base, and 7 bases lay between the germline ends. The CDR3 extends over 14 amino acids. The chain's CDR3 is CASSLISGTDTQYF. The CDR3 bases are TGCGCCAGCAGCTTGATTTCGGGCACAGATACGCAGTATTTT.

This clonotype was picked up a small number of times. The V gene is TRBV5-1, the J gene TRBJ2-5; 11 bases line up with TRBD2. Per the germline V gene, CDR1 is SGHRS and CDR2 is YFSETQ. The junction had 9 bases not matched to a gene; V was cut back by 0 bases and J by 5 bases. The CDR3 runs 17 residues. The CDR3 coding sequence is TGCGCCAGCAGCTTGGCCTTAACTAGCGGGAGAATGGAGACCCAGTACTTC. Translating gives CASSLALTSGRMETQYF. The full variable domain, rest sourced from reference TRBV5-1 and TRBJ2-5, is KAGVTQTPRYLIKTRGQQVTLSCSPISGHRSVSWYQQTPGQGLQFLFEYFSETQRNKGNFPGRFSGRQFSNSRSEMNVSTLELGDSALYLCASSLALTSGRMETQYFGPGTRLLVL.

The J gene is TRBJ2-7, the V gene TRBV7-9; D call uncertain. Germline assignment: CDR1 SEHNR and CDR2 FQNEAQ (reference sequence). Trimming stripped 0 bases from V and 2 bases from J, with 14 bases between. The CDR3 totals 16 residues. DNA of the CDR3: TGTGCCAGCAGCTTAGCGGTTCGGCTCACCGCCTACGAGCAGTACTTC. This translates into CASSLAVRLTAYEQYF.

This chain uses TRBV21-1 with TRBJ2-1. TRBV21-1 is shown as a pseudogene. The CDR3 runs 16 residues. Here the CDR3 reads CASSHLNRGGDNEQFF. DNA of the CDR3: TGTGCCAGCAGCCACCTGAATCGAGGTGGAGACAATGAGCAGTTCTTC.

This clonotype turned up a few times. The chain links TRBV10-3 to TRBJ2-4; D gene unclear. The CDR3 is 14 amino acids. V was clipped by 7 bases and J by 1 base, with 11 bases between them. In germline, CDR1 is ENHRY, CDR2 SYGVKD. In DNA form, the CDR3 reads TGTGCCATCAAATCGGGCCTGGCCAAAAACATTCAGTACTTC. Residues: CAIKSGLAKNIQYF.

The chain uses TRBV5-5 and TRBJ2-5; the match to TRBD1 covers 7 bases. This CDR3 is 16 amino acids long. Germline assignment: CDR1 SGHKS and CDR2 YYEKEE (reference sequence). V shed 1 base, J shed 7 bases, and the junction held 13 bases outside the gene matches. The CDR3 nucleotides are TGTGCCAGCAGCTTGAATGGACAGGCCTTCGCAGGGACCCAGTACTTC. As protein: CASSLNGQAFAGTQYF.

This clonotype was counted many times. The chain carries TRBV6-2 or TRBV6-3 and TRBJ1-2, with TRBD1 identical over 8 bases. V shed 0 bases, J shed 8 bases, and the junction held 14 bases outside the gene matches. CDR3 length: 17 amino acids. CDR1 and CDR2 (germline): MNHEY, SVGEGT. This CDR3 reads CASSYSSLLGQGGGYTF. CDR3 DNA sequence: TGTGCCAGCAGTTACTCGAGCCTCCTTGGACAGGGAGGAGGCTACACCTTC.

The genes are TRBV15 and TRBJ2-1; D remains ambiguous. Germline V lookup: CDR1 LNHNV, CDR2 YYDKDF (reference sequence). This CDR3 comprises 17 residues. Trimming left V 1 base short and J 0 bases short, with 13 bases between. The CDR3 bases are TGTGCCACCAGCAGAGTACTTGACTGGATCTCCTACAATGAGCAGTTCTTC. Translating it yields CATSRVLDWISYNEQFF.

There are a few counts of this clonotype. The V call is TRBV12-3 or TRBV12-4, the J call TRBJ2-1; 12 bases are shared with TRBD1. Trimming took 9 bases from V and 9 from J; bases not matched to a gene: 9. The CDR3 is 14 amino acids. The CDR3 spells CASTGTGGSGEQFF. Here the CDR3 DNA reads TGTGCCAGTACCGGGACAGGGGGCTCGGGTGAGCAGTTCTTC.

The chain joins TRBV18 to TRBJ1-5, with a possible D match to TRBD1 (6 bases). The length of the CDR3 is 15 residues. Trimming took off 4 bases at V and 3 bases at J, with 13 bases between the two ends. From germline, CDR1 is KGHSH and CDR2 LQKENI. The CDR3 DNA is TGTGCCAGCTCACACACACAGGGAAACAATCAGCCCCAGCATTTT. Protein product: CASSHTQGNNQPQHF.

A few counts support this clonotype. J is TRBJ2-1 and V is TRBV1; TRBD1, the D gene given by the table, was not confirmed from the DNA. TRBV1 is a recognized pseudogene. The CDR3 sequence is 16 residues long. The CDR3 spells CTSSQVKGSRDNEQFF. The CDR3 DNA reads as TGCACCAGCAGCCAAGTAAAAGGGTCCCGCGACAATGAGCAGTTCTTC.

The rearrangement joins TRBV7-2 to TRBJ2-5, with TRBD2 as a possible D gene (5 bases). CDR1 SGHTA and CDR2 FQGNSA come from the germline V gene. V was cut by 1 base and J by 0 bases, with 12 bases left in between. The CDR3 runs to 16 residues. CDR3 coding DNA: TGTGCCAGCAGCTTAGTATGGAGAGCGGACCAAGAGACCCAGTACTTC. Protein sequence: CASSLVWRADQETQYF.

CDR3 protein: CASSYSQGIYEQYF. The CDR3 DNA sequence: TGTGCCAGCAGTTACTCGCAGGGAATCTACGAGCAGTACTTC. The chain uses TRBV6-5 and TRBJ2-7; D is perhaps TRBD1 (5 bases). V was clipped by 0 bases and J by 3 bases, with 9 bases between them. This CDR3 is built from 14 residues. The germline CDR1 and CDR2 sequences are MNHEY and SVGAGI.

This clonotype was found a few times. This rearrangement joins TRBV25-1 to TRBJ2-1, with a tentative D call TRBD1 (5 bases). Deletions cut 4 bases from V and 4 bases from J, with 14 bases between. Looked up from germline, CDR1 is MGHDK and CDR2 is SYGVNS. The CDR3 consists of 15 residues. CDR3 DNA: TGTGCCAGCAGTGCTGGGGCAGCGCAGTACAATGAGCAGTTCTTC. It specifies CASSAGAAQYNEQFF.

This clonotype was observed a few times. V usage is TRBV9 and J usage is TRBJ2-7; the match to TRBD2 covers 9 bases. The germline V gene has CDR1 SGDLS and CDR2 YYNGEE. V was pared by 0 bases and J by 2 bases, with 3 bases of the junction left unmatched. The CDR3 length is 15 residues. The CDR3 coding sequence is TGTGCCAGCAGCGTAGGGGTAGCGGGGGCCTACGAGCAGTACTTC. It encodes CASSVGVAGAYEQYF.